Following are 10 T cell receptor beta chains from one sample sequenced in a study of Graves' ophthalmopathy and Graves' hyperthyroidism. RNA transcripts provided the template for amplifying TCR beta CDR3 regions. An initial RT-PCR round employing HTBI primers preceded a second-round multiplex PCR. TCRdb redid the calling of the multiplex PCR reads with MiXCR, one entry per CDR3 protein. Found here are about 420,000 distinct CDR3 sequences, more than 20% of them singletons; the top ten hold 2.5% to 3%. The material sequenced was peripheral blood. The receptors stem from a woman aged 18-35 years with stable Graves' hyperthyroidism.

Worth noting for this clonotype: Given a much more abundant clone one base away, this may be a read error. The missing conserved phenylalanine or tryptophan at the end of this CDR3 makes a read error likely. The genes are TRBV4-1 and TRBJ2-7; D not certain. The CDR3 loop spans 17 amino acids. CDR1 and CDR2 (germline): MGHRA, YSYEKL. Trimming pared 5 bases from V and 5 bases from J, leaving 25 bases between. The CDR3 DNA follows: TGCGCCAGCAGCGCGCGAGTTTGGGTAGTAGGTCATCACGAGCAGTACTAC. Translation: CASSARVWVVGHHEQYY.

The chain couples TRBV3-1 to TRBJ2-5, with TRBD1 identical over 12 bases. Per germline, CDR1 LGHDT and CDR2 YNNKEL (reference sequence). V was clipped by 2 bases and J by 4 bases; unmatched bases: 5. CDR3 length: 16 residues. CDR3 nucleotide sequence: TGTGCCAGCAGCCAAATGCGGGACAGGGGGCGAGAGACCCAGTACTTC. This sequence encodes CASSQMRDRGRETQYF.

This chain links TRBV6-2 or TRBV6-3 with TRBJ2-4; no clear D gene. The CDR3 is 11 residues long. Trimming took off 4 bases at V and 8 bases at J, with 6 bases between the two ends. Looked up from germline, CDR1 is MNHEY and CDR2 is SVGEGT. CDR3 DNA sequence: TGTGCCAGCAGTTCAGTGGACATTCAGTACTTC. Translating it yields CASSSVDIQYF.

For the CDR3, the DNA is TGTGCCAGCCAGGAAATACCGGGCGAGCAGTACTTC. This encodes CASQEIPGEQYF. The rearrangement joins TRBV18 to TRBJ2-7; no reliable D call. Trimming pared 8 bases from V and 6 bases from J, leaving 14 bases between. This CDR3 spans 12 amino acids. Per the germline V gene, CDR1 is KGHSH and CDR2 is LQKENI.

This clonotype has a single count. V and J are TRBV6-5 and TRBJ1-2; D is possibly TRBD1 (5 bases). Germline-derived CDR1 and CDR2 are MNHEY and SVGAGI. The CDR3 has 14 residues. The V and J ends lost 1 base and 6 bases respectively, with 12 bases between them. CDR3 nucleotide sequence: TGTGCCAGCAGTTACTTTCCCGGGACCAATGGCTACACCTTC. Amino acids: CASSYFPGTNGYTF.

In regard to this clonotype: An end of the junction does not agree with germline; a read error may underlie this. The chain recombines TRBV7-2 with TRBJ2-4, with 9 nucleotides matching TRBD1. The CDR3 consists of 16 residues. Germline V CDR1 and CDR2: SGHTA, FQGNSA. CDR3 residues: CASSQDRGTGSTIKYF. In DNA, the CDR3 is TGTGCCAGCAGCCAAGATCGGGGGACAGGGTCTACCATTAAGTACTTC.

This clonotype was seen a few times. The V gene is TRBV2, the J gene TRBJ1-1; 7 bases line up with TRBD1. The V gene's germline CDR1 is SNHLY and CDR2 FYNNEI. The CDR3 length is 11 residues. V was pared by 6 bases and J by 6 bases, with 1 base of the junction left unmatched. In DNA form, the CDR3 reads TGTGCCAGCAGGGGGACAGCTGAAGCTTTCTTT. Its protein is CASRGTAEAFF. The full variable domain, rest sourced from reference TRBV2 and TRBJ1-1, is EPEVTQTPSHQVTQMGQEVILRCVPISNHLYFYWYRQILGQKVEFLVSFYNNEISEKSEIFDDQFSVERPDGSNFTLKIRSTKLEDSAMYFCASRGTAEAFFGQGTRLTVV.

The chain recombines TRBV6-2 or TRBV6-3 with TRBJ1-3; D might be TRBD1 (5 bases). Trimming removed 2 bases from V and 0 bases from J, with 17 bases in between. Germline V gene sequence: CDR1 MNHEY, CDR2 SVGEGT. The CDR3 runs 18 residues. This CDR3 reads CASSYKVQIRDSGNTIYF. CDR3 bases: TGTGCCAGCAGTTACAAAGTTCAGATCAGGGACTCTGGAAACACCATATATTTT.

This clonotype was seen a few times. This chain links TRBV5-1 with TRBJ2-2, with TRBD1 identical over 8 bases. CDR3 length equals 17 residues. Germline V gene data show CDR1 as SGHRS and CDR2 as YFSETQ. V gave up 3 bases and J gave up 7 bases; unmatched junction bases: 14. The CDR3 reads CASSWAMTGVIGGELFF. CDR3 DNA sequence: TGCGCCAGCAGCTGGGCCATGACAGGGGTTATTGGCGGGGAGCTGTTTTTT.

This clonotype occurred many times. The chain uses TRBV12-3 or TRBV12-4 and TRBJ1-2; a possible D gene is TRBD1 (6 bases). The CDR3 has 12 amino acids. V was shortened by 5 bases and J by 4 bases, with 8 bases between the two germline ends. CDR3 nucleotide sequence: TGTGCCAGCAGTGGACAGCTCTATGGCTACACCTTC. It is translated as CASSGQLYGYTF.